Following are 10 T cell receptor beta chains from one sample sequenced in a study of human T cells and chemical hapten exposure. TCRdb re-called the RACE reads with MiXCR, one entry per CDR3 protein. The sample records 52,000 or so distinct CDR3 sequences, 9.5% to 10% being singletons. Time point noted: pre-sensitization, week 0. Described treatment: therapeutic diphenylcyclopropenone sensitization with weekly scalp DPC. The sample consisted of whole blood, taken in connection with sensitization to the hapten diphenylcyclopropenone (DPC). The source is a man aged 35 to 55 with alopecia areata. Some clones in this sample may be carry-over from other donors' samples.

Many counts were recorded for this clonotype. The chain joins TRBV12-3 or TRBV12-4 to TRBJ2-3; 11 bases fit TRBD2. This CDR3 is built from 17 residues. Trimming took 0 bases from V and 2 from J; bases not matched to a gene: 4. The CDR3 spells CASSLALLAGVTDTQYF. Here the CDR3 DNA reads TGTGCCAGCAGTTTAGCGCTACTAGCGGGAGTCACAGATACGCAGTATTTT.

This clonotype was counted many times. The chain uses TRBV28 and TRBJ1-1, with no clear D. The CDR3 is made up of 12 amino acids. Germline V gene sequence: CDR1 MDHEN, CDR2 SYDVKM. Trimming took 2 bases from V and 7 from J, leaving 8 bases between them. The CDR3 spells CASSLAYHEAFF. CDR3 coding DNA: TGTGCCAGCAGTTTAGCTTACCATGAAGCTTTCTTT.

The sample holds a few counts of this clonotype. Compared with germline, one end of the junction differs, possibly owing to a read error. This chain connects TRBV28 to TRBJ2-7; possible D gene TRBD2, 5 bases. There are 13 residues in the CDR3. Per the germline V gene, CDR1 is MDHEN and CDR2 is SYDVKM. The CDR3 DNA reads TGTGCCAGCAGTGAAGATTTAGGGAGTACTAAAATCTTC. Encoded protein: CASSEDLGSTKIF.

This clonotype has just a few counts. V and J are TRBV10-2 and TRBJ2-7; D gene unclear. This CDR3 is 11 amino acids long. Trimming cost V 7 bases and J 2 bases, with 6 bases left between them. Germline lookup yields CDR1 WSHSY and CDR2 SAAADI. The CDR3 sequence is CASTTAYEQYF. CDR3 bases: TGCGCCAGCACCACCGCCTACGAGCAGTACTTC.

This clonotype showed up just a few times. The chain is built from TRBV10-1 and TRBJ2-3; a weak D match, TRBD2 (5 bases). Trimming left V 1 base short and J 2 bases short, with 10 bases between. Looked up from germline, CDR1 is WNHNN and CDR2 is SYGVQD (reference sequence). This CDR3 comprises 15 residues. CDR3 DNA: TGCGCCAGCAGTGAGTACGGGGAAAACACAGATACGCAGTATTTT. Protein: CASSEYGENTDTQYF.

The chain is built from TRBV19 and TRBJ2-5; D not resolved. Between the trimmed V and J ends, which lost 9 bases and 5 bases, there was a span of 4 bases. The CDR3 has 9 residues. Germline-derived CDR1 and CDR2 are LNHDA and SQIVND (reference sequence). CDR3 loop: CARAETQYF. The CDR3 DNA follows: TGTGCCAGAGCGGAGACCCAGTACTTC.

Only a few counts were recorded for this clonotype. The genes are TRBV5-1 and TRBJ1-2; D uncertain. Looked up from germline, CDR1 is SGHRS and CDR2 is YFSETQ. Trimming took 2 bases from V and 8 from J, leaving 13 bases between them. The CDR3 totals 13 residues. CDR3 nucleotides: TGCGCCAGCAGCTTAGGCGGAACAAGCGGCTACACCTTC. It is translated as CASSLGGTSGYTF. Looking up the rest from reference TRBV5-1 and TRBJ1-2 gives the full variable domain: KAGVTQTPRYLIKTRGQQVTLSCSPISGHRSVSWYQQTPGQGLQFLFEYFSETQRNKGNFPGRFSGRQFSNSRSEMNVSTLELGDSALYLCASSLGGTSGYTFGSGTRLTVV.

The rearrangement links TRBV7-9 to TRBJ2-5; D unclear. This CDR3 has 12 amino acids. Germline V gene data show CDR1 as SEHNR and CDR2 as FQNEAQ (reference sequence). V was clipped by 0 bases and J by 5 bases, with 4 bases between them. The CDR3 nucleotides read TGTGCCAGCAGCTTAGCGCCGGAGACCCAGTACTTC. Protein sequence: CASSLAPETQYF.

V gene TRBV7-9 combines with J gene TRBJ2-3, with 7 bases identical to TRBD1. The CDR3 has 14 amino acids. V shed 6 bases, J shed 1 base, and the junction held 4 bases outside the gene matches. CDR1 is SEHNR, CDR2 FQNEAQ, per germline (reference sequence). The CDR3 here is CASRQGVGTDTQYF. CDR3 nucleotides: TGTGCCAGCAGGCAGGGGGTCGGCACAGATACGCAGTATTTT.

The CDR3 here is CASSFLGGAYEQYF. DNA of the CDR3: TGTGCCAGCAGTTTCCTTGGGGGGGCCTACGAGCAGTACTTC. The rearrangement joins TRBV27 to TRBJ2-7, with 7 positions matching TRBD2. This CDR3 region has 14 residues. V lost 3 bases and J lost 2; bases outside the gene matches: 4. Germline lookup yields CDR1 MNHEY and CDR2 SMNVEV (reference sequence).